The table lists the clone carrying this T cell receptor beta chain with many counts. Its matching antigen is unknown. The CDR3 extends over 14 amino acids. V shed 5 bases, J shed 4 bases, and the junction held 4 bases outside the gene matches. Germline V gives CDR1 SGHTA, CDR2 FQGNSA. The sample comes from a study of T cell repertoires in cytomegalovirus infection. Study information: From public TCR beta signatures came an indication of both CMV infection and matching HLA type.

Via MiXCR, TCRdb re-called the reads, giving one row per CDR3 protein. The table records approximately 590,000 distinct CDR3 sequences, almost 40% of them present only once. The study's findings and limits: What dominated the ex vivo response were HLA-C-restricted CMV-specific TCR beta clonotypes. Adding up the frequency of public TCR beta families identified people who carried CMV plus the relevant HLA.

The chain employs TRBV7-2 and TRBJ1-5; 8 positions match TRBD1. The sequences come from cultured PBMCs, collected from culture after CMV antigen stimulation. This TCR was sampled from a human donor in good health (CMV status not recorded). Some clones in this sample may be carry-over from other donors' samples. The CDR3 reads CASSQDRVNQPQHF. The DNA for the CDR3 is TGTGCCAGCAGCCAGGACAGGGTTAATCAGCCCCAGCATTTT.